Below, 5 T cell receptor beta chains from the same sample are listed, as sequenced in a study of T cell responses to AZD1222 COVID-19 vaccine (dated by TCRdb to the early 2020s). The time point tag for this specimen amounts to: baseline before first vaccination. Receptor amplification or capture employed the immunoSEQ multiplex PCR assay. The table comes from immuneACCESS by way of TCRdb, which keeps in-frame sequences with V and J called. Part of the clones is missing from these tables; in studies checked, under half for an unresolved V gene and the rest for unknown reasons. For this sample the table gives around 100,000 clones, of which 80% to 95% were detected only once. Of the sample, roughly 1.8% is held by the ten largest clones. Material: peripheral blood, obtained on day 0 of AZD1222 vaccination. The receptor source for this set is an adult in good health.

CDR3 DNA sequence: TGTGCCAGCTGGAGGGGACTAGCGGGAGGAGGTGAGCAGTTCTTC. This gives the protein CASWRGLAGGGEQFF. The chain has TRBV6-5 and TRBJ2-1, with TRBD2 identical over 15 bases. The CDR3 extends over 15 amino acids. CDR1 and CDR2 from the germline V gene are MNHEY and SVGAGI. The J segment lost 9 bases and the V segment lost 8 bases, leaving 8 bases of the junction unmatched.

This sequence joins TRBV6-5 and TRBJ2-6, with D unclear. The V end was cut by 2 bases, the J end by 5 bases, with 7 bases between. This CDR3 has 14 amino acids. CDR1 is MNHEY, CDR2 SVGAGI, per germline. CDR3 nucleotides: TGTGCCAGCAGTTACACAGTACGGGCCAACGTCCTGACTTTC. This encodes CASSYTVRANVLTF.

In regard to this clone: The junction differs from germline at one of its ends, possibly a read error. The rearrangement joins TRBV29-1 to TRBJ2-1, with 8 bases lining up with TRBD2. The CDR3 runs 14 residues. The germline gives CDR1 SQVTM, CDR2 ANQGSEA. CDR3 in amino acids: CSVEGGREADEQFF. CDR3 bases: TGCAGCGTCGAAGGGGGGCGGGAGGCTGATGAGCAGTTCTTC.

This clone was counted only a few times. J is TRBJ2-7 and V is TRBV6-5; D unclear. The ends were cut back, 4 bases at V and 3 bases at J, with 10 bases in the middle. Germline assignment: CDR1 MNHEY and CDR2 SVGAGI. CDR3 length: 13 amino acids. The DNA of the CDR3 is TGTGCCAGCAGTTCGAGGCTTGACTACGAGCAGTACTTC. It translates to CASSSRLDYEQYF.

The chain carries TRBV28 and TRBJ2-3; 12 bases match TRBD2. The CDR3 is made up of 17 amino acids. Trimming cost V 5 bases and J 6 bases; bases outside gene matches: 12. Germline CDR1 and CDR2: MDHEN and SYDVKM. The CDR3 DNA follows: TGTGCCAGCAGTCCCCCCCTACTAGCGGGAGGAGCGGATACGCAGTATTTT. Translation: CASSPPLLAGGADTQYF.